This T cell receptor beta chain came from a study of T-cell memory formation after mild COVID-19 (dated by TCRdb to 2020 to 2022). At the level of the whole study: TCR sequence clusters from the two donors were largely donor specific. T-cell clones expanding and contracting after mild COVID-19 in two donors were tracked by longitudinal TCRalpha and TCRbeta repertoire sequencing. The cohort was made up of two young adult volunteers, one female and one male, who were previously healthy. Broad study findings and their caveats: Some responding clones were detected in pre-infection memory, suggesting pre-existing cross-reactive memory T cells joined the SARS-CoV-2 response. Balanced CD4/CD8 phenotypes were observed for clones contracting from day 15 to 85, whereas a bias towards CD4+ was observed for a second wave of clones expanding from day 15 to 37. Whether the second-wave clones peaking on day 37 were SARS-CoV-2 specific was not confirmed. Only a couple of mild cases were covered by the study, and larger cohorts that include severe cases with pre-infection samples were considered necessary. Contracting CD4+ clones were located mainly in the CM and EM memory subsets, whereas CD8+ clones were found to be enriched in EMRA.

Trimmed from V: 4 bases; trimmed from J: 3 bases; junction bases lacking a gene match: 5. The cysteine opens and the phenylalanine closes a CDR3 of 14 amino acids. Solely the CDR3 DNA is kept, with 42 bases framed from the first base. Instrument on record: Illumina NovaSeq 6000. cDNA libraries for TCRalpha and TCRbeta were prepared by 5'RACE using constant-segment primers, with sample barcodes and unique molecular identifiers added. RNA was extracted from every sample with Trizol reagent. Amplification of the libraries took two PCR steps, and the second step added a second sample barcode plus Illumina TruSeq adapters. Sequencing of the libraries was done on an Illumina NovaSeq, producing 2 x 150 bp paired-end reads. The original pipeline was this. Demultiplexing of reads and collapsing into UMI-guided consensus sequences were performed with migec v1.2.7. Using mixcr v2.1.11, the UMI consensuses were aligned to TRA and TRB V and J templates and assembled into clonotypes. A clonotype was counted as expanded or contracted only if both edgeR and NoisET called the change significant, with noise models trained on biological replicates. For edgeR calls, the cutoffs were a false discovery rate-adjusted p below 0.01 and a log2 fold-change threshold of 1. As an exploratory analysis of dynamics, max-normalized trajectories of the 1000 most abundant clonotypes were examined with PCA combined with hierarchical clustering. Separately sequenced CD4+ and CD8+ repertoires were used to assign a CD4 or CD8 phenotype to each responding clone. The public reads were reanalyzed by TCRdb: fastp trimming at Q25, MiXCR alignment, in-frame beta chains only. Merged by CDR3 protein, the rows form single entries marked with the most common genes and DNA. These V and J calls originate from TCRdb's pipeline instead of the authors' own analysis. Counted in this sample were roughly 370,000 distinct CDR3 sequences; roughly 15% of them appeared once. 20% to 25% of the sample is taken by the ten largest.

On this clonotype itself: The specificity of this receptor is unknown. There are no base qualities to consult, and no much larger clone falls within one base.

Ficoll-Paque density gradient centrifugation was used to isolate PBMCs. Specimen: PBMCs or a T cell subset sorted from them (not recorded which). This clonotype was sampled from a man aged 18-30 years who had mild COVID-19 (a few samples of this study predate the infection). The sample titles of this study are shuffled in the database, so cell type and time point are left out; the donor was told from shared clones. The chain joins TRBV12-3 or TRBV12-4 to TRBJ2-7, and 8 junction bases match TRBD2. CDR3 reads: CASSWERGNYEQYF. At the DNA level, the sequence is TGTGCCAGCAGTTGGGAGCGGGGGAACTACGAGCAGTACTTC.